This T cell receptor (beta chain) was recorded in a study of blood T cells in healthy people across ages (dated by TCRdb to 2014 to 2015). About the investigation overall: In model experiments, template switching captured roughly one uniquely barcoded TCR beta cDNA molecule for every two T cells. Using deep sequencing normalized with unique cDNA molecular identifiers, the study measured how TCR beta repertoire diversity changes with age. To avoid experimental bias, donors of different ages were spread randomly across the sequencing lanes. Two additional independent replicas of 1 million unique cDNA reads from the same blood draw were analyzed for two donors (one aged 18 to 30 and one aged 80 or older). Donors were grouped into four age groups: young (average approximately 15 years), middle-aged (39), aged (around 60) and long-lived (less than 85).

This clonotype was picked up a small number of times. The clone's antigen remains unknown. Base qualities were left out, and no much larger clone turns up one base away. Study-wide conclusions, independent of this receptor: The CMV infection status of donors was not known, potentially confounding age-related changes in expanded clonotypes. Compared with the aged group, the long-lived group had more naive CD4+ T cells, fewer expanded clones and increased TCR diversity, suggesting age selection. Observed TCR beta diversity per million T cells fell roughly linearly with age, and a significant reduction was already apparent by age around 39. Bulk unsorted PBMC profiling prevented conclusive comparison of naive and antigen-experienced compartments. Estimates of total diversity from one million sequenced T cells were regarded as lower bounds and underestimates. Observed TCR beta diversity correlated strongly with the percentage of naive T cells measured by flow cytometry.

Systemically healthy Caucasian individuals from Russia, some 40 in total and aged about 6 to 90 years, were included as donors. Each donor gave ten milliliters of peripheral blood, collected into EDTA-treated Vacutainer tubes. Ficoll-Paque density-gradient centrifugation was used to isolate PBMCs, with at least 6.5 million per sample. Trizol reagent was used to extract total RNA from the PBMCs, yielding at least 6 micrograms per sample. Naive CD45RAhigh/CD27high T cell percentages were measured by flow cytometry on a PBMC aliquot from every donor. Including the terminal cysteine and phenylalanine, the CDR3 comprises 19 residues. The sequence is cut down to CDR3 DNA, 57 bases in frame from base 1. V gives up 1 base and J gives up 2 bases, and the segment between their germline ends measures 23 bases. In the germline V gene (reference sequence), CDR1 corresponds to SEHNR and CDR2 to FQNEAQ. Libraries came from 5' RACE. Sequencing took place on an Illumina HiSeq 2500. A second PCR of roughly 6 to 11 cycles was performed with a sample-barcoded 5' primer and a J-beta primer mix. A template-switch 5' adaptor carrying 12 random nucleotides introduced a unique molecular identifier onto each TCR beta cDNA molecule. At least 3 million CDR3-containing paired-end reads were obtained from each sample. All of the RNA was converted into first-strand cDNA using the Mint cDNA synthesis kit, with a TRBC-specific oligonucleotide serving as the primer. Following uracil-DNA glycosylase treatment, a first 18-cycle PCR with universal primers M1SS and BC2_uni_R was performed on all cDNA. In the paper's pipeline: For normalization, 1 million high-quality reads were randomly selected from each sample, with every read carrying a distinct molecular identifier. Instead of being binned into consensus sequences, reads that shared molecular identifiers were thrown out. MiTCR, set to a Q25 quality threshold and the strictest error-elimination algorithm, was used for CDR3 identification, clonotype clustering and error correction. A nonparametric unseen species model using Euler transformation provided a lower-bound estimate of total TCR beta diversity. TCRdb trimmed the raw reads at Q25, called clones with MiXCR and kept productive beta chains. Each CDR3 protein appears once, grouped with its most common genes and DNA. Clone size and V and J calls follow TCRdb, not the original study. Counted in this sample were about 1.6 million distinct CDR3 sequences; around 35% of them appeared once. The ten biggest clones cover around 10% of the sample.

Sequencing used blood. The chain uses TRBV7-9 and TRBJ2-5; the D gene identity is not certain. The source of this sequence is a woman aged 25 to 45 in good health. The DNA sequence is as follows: TGTGCCAGCAGCTTAGTCCCTTTATTTTCCATAAAGGCTCAAGAGACCCAGTACTTC. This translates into CASSLVPLFSIKAQETQYF.